This T cell receptor beta chain appears in the sequencing data of a study of blood T cell repertoires in COVID-19. Study at large: Collection of acute and convalescent COVID-19 samples took place in the United States, Italy and Spain. T cells, B-cell-depleted T cells, or PBMCs provided the cDNA or gDNA that served as material.

Original data processing: It was from reference gene primer amplification that nucleated cell counts were estimated. Produced via immunoSEQ multiplex PCR; TCRdb's table is partial and in-frame only. V and J calls and clone size are copied from that table; D and trimming were computed from the DNA. The sample lists under 250,000 clones; about four fifths were seen once. This clone was observed a few times. The CDR3 has 12 amino acids. V lost 7 bases to trimming and J lost 8 bases; unmatched junction nucleotides: 3. CDR1 is KGHDR and CDR2 is SFDVKD in the germline V gene. The source material was peripheral blood. This clonotype originated in a man aged 50-59 years with acute or convalescent COVID-19. This chain connects TRBV24-1 to TRBJ2-3; 9 bases map to TRBD2. DNA of the CDR3: TGTGCCACCAGCCAGGGACTAGCTACGCAGTATTTT. It encodes CATSQGLATQYF.